The sequence of this T cell receptor (beta chain) was determined in a study of T cell repertoires in cytomegalovirus infection. In the study overall: From public TCR beta signatures came an indication of both CMV infection and matching HLA type.

TCRdb processed the reads anew with MiXCR; each CDR3 protein has one entry. The sample lists hundreds of thousands of distinct CDR3 sequences; about 28% were seen once. The CDR3 is 14 amino acids. Trimming shortened V by 3 bases and J by 3 bases, and 12 bases separated the two germline ends. Germline assignment: CDR1 LGHNT and CDR2 FRNRAP. Findings and caveats of the study: Cumulative frequency (of public TCR beta family members) identified carriers of CMV plus the relevant HLA. The response measured ex vivo was dominated by TCR beta clonotypes (HLA-C-restricted and CMV-specific).

Regarding this clonotype: Its antigen is still unknown.

This chain joins TRBV12-5 and TRBJ2-7; the D gene is possibly TRBD2 (5 bases). The clonotype comes from a human donor in good health (CMV status not recorded). Some clones in this sample may be carry-over from other donors' samples. Sample: cultured PBMCs, taken from culture after CMV antigen stimulation. CDR3 sequence (DNA): TGTGCTAGTGGTTTAGAGGGTTCTAGCTACGAGCAGTACTTC. Its protein product is CASGLEGSSYEQYF.